This T cell receptor (beta chain) derives from a study of T cell repertoires in cytomegalovirus infection. Whole-study context: Used in the study were CMV epitopes, some recently identified and HLA-C-restricted, others well-studied and HLA-B-restricted. CMV infection together with matching HLA type was indicated by public TCR beta signatures.

This CDR3 spans 14 amino acids. V gave up 4 bases and J gave up 4 bases, with 15 bases separating them. The germline V gene encodes CDR1 SQVTM and CDR2 ANQGSEA. In regard to this clonotype: The antigen is not known.

Study outcomes and limitations: Of the TCR beta families, the public ones yielded a cumulative frequency that identified carriers of CMV plus the relevant HLA.

TCRdb passed the reads through MiXCR, listing each CDR3 protein once. There are 350,000 to 400,000 distinct CDR3 sequences in the sample; about 35% occur only once, and roughly 14% lies in the top ten. The sequence was collected from a human donor in good health (CMV status not recorded). Some clones in this sample may be carry-over from other donors' samples. The gene calls are TRBV29-1 and TRBJ2-3; TRBD2 might be the D (6 bases). The source was cultured PBMCs, collected from culture after CMV antigen stimulation. CDR3: CSVGGGQVADTQYF. CDR3 nucleotide sequence: TGCAGCGTTGGAGGAGGGCAGGTTGCAGATACGCAGTATTTT.